This T cell receptor beta chain was recorded in a study of T cell repertoires in cytomegalovirus infection. On this clonotype itself: Its antigen remains unknown.

Germline CDR1 reads LGHDT; CDR2 reads YNNKEL (reference sequence). The ends lost 1 base at V and 6 bases at J; junction bases unmatched: 3. CDR3 size: 13 residues. TCRdb re-called the reads through MiXCR, storing one row per CDR3 protein. The sample yields roughly 990,000 distinct CDR3 sequences, around 31% seen once. The source material was cultured CD8+ T cells from PBMCs, sampled from culture after CMV antigen stimulation. The gene calls are TRBV3-1 and TRBJ2-7; the match to TRBD2 covers 7 bases. This sequence was found in a human donor in good health (CMV status not recorded). Some clones in this sample may be carry-over from other donors' samples. CDR3 coding DNA: TGTGCCAGCAGCCAAGGGGGGGGGACCGAGCAGTACGTC. It is translated as CASSQGGGTEQYV.